Sequencing of this T cell receptor (beta chain) was carried out in a study of blood T cell repertoires in COVID-19. Looking at the study overall: Sites in the United States, Italy and Spain provided acute and convalescent COVID-19 samples. From T cells, B-cell-depleted T cells, or PBMCs came the material, which was cDNA or gDNA.

As processed by the authors: Counts of nucleated cells, estimated from reference gene primer amplification, were obtained. The protocol was immunoSEQ multiplex PCR, while the TCRdb copy is restricted to in-frame clones and leaves out a portion. The DNA gave D and trimming, while V, J and clone size come from that table. Of fewer than 300,000 clones listed, 82% are singletons. Germline CDR1 is MNHEY and CDR2 is SMNVEV (reference sequence). Germline trimming cut 8 bases from V and 7 bases from J; bases unmatched to any gene: 2. The CDR3 has 11 residues. The chain couples TRBV27 to TRBJ2-1; 7 bases agree with TRBD2. This receptor was obtained from a woman under 30 with acute or convalescent COVID-19. The sequenced sample consisted of peripheral blood. The CDR3 nucleotides read TGTGCCAGCGGGAGGGCGAATGAGCAGTTCTTC. Translated: CASGRANEQFF.